This T cell receptor beta chain originates from a study of regulatory T cells in long-lasting Graves disease. CDR3 length: 15 residues. Germline V gene data show CDR1 as SGHRS and CDR2 as YFSETQ. V gave up 8 bases and J gave up 4 bases, with 21 bases separating them. In the case of this clonotype: A much more abundant neighbour one base away suggests this may be a read error.

In building TCR beta libraries, iRepertoire HTBI primers were used together with Arm-PCR of CDR3 regions. TCRdb reprocessed the multiplex PCR reads via MiXCR and lists one record per CDR3 protein. This sample has 390,000 or so distinct CDR3 sequences; 10% to 15% occur once, and the top ten carry about 20%. Time point of the sample: newly diagnosed GD, antithyroid drugs for less than 3 months. PBMC RNA was the source of the TCR library. Graves' disease diagnoses used American Thyroid Association guidelines. From an endocrinology department in Xi'an, China, came the patients. This sample was also put to use in a study of T cells in Graves' hyperthyroidism and ophthalmopathy. That study adds: Investigators excluded patients with uncontrolled infection, other autoimmune disease, pregnancy or lactation. Diagnostic decisions used clinical symptoms, serum thyroxine and TRAb, thyroid ultrasound and orbital computed tomography.

This receptor was identified in a woman between 18 and 29 years old with Graves disease. The material sequenced was peripheral blood mononuclear cells (PBMCs), taken at new diagnosis, from a patient treated with antithyroid drugs. The J gene is TRBJ2-5, the V gene TRBV5-1, with D possibly being TRBD2 (5 bases). The CDR3 nucleotides are TGCGCCAGAAGCCCCTGGGCGAGCGGCTTAGAGACCCAGTACTTC. Translating it yields CARSPWASGLETQYF.